This T cell receptor beta chain was obtained from a study of radiotherapy plus CTLA-4 blockade in lung cancer. Study-wide background: With approximately 30% of patients having disease control, objective responses were seen in about 17%.

Study results and limitations: Together with interferon-beta, which increased in serum after radiation, early dynamic changes in blood T cell clones were reportedly the best predictors of response.

V gave up 5 bases and J gave up 6 bases; unmatched junction bases: 7. Per germline, CDR1 GTSNPN and CDR2 SVGIG (reference sequence). The CDR3 contains 14 residues. Some clones are missing from TCRdb's copy, which holds only in-frame ones; the method was immunoSEQ multiplex PCR. The table shows approximately 97,000 clones, with about 83% occurring only once. Note on this clone: As yet, its antigen is unknown.

The sample was peripheral blood, taken from a patient treated with radiotherapy plus ipilimumab. This TCR derives from a human donor with non-small cell lung cancer who had stable disease on radiotherapy plus ipilimumab. This rearrangement joins TRBV30 to TRBJ1-5; 10 bases align to TRBD1. CDR3 residues: CAWAGTGVVQPQHF. CDR3 nucleotide sequence: TGTGCCTGGGCCGGGACAGGGGTCGTTCAGCCCCAGCATTTT.